These 20 T cell receptor beta chains were sequenced from one sample in a study of cytomegalovirus exposure and HLA in healthy donors. Vbeta (60) and Jbeta (13) primers were used in the PCR. This table comes from immunoSEQ multiplex PCR, and its TCRdb copy is limited to in-frame clones, with some not included. The repertoire includes 110,000 to 150,000 clones, approximately 79% of them detected once, and less than 1.5% sits in the top ten. Sequencing input: PBMCs. Source of these receptors: a female donor in good health and CMV-seronegative.

The rearrangement uses TRBV13 and TRBJ2-7; D is perhaps TRBD2 (5 bases). The CDR3 has 15 amino acids. The germline CDR1 and CDR2 sequences are PRHDT and FYEKMQ (reference sequence). V gave up 5 bases and J gave up 3 bases, with 17 bases separating them. The CDR3 DNA reads TGTGCCAGCAGCCAGCAGAAGGTTGCGGGCTACGAGCAGTACTTC. Protein sequence: CASSQQKVAGYEQYF. Variable domain in full (rest from reference TRBV13 and TRBJ2-7): AAGVIQSPRHLIKEKRETATLKCYPIPRHDTVYWYQQGPGQDPQFLISFYEKMQSDKGSIPDRFSAQQFSDYHSELNMSSLELGDSALYFCASSQQKVAGYEQYFGPGTRLTVT.

The CDR3 sequence: CASSSLADYNEQFF. CDR3 sequence (DNA): TGTGCCAGCAGCTCGCTAGCGGACTACAATGAGCAGTTCTTC. V gene TRBV11-2 combines with J gene TRBJ2-1; 7 positions match TRBD2. CDR1 is SGHAT, CDR2 FQNNGV, per germline. The CDR3 is 14 amino acids. V lost 4 bases and J lost 3; bases outside the gene matches: 3. The variable domain in full, completed from reference TRBV11-2 and TRBJ2-1, reads EAGVAQSPRYKIIEKRQSVAFWCNPISGHATLYWYQQILGQGPKLLIQFQNNGVVDDSQLPKDRFSAERLKGVDSTLKIQPAKLEDSAVYLCASSSLADYNEQFFGPGTRLTVL.

This clone was picked up a small number of times. The chain is built from TRBV6-1 and TRBJ2-7; TRBD2 agrees at 7 bases. Germline loops: CDR1 MNHNS, CDR2 SASEGT. The J segment lost 1 base and the V segment lost 5 bases, leaving 5 bases of the junction unmatched. This CDR3 is built from 14 residues. CDR3 sequence (DNA): TGTGCCAGCAGTACTCAGCGGGGATCCTACGAGCAGTACTTC. Amino acids: CASSTQRGSYEQYF.

Of note for this clone: The same CDR3 can be traced to other DNA sequences in this sample. This chain connects TRBV5-1 to TRBJ2-7; TRBD2 is a possible D gene (5 bases). The CDR3 runs 13 residues. Germline lookup yields CDR1 SGHRS and CDR2 YFSETQ. With 0 bases removed from V and 6 bases from J, the gap between germline ends came to 10 bases. CDR3 nucleotides: TGCGCCAGCAGCTTGGCTCCGGGAAGCGAGCAGTACTTC. This encodes CASSLAPGSEQYF.

This chain links TRBV14 with TRBJ2-7; tentatively, D is TRBD2 (5 bases). Germline CDR1 and CDR2: SGHDN and FVKESK. The CDR3 has 14 residues. V gave up 6 bases and J gave up 0 bases, with 12 bases separating them. The CDR3 here is CASSEDDYSYEQYF. The CDR3 region has the DNA TGTGCCAGCAGTGAGGATGACTACTCCTACGAGCAGTACTTC.

This clone came up a few times. The V call is TRBV29-1, the J call TRBJ2-7; the match to TRBD1 covers 11 bases. Germline CDR1 is SQVTM and CDR2 is ANQGSEA. V lost 4 bases and J lost 4; bases outside the gene matches: 6. The CDR3 spans 14 residues. DNA of the CDR3: TGCAGCGTTGGGACAGGGGGCAATTTTTACGAGCAGTACTTC. As protein: CSVGTGGNFYEQYF.

V is TRBV14 and J is TRBJ1-5; 8 nucleotides agree with TRBD1. Germline trimming cut 4 bases from V and 3 bases from J; bases unmatched to any gene: 8. Germline CDR1 and CDR2: SGHDN and FVKESK. CDR3 size: 16 residues. CDR3 amino acids: CASSPDTGGYNQPQHF. The CDR3 bases are TGTGCCAGCAGCCCTGACACAGGGGGTTACAATCAGCCCCAGCATTTT.

The chain uses TRBV6-5 and TRBJ2-7; possible D gene TRBD1, 5 bases. Germline lookup yields CDR1 MNHEY and CDR2 SVGAGI. V gave up 10 bases and J gave up 6 bases, with 19 bases separating them. This CDR3 is built from 13 residues. This CDR3 reads CATLQVLFGEQYF. CDR3 nucleotides: TGTGCCACACTACAGGTTCTCTTTGGCGAGCAGTACTTC.

In the case of this clone: Since no conserved phenylalanine or tryptophan closes the CDR3, a read error is the likely cause. This sequence joins TRBV27 and TRBJ2-3, with no clear D. V was cut by 3 bases and J by 2 bases, with 3 bases left in between. The CDR3 is 12 residues long. The V gene's germline CDR1 is MNHEY and CDR2 SMNVEV (reference sequence). CDR3 amino acids: CASSFPTDTQYV. In DNA form, the CDR3 reads TGTGCCAGCAGTTTTCCCACAGATACGCAGTATGTT.

The chain combines TRBV7-6 with TRBJ2-7, with 9 bases fitting TRBD1. With V trimmed by 5 bases and J by 2 bases, 13 bases remained unmatched. The CDR3 is 17 amino acids. The germline V gene encodes CDR1 SGHVS and CDR2 FNYEAQ. The chain's CDR3 is CASSTRRDRVNPYEQYF. The CDR3 bases are TGTGCCAGCAGCACGCGACGGGACAGGGTAAACCCCTACGAGCAGTACTTC.

The chain combines TRBV5-6 with TRBJ2-1, with TRBD2 matching over 7 bases. The ends lost 4 bases at V and 3 bases at J; junction bases unmatched: 4. Germline V gene sequence: CDR1 SGHDT, CDR2 YYEEEE. The CDR3 extends over 14 amino acids. The CDR3 loop is CASSQRGNYNEQFF. The CDR3 DNA reads TGTGCCAGCAGCCAGCGGGGAAACTACAATGAGCAGTTCTTC. The full variable domain, with the rest looked up from reference TRBV5-6 and TRBJ2-1, is DAGVTQSPTHLIKTRGQQVTLRCSPKSGHDTVSWYQQALGQGPQFIFQYYEEEERQRGNFPDRFSGHQFPNYSSELNVNALLLGDSALYLCASSQRGNYNEQFFGPGTRLTVL.

The genes are TRBV7-6 and TRBJ2-7, with 7 bases matching TRBD1. In germline, CDR1 is SGHVS, CDR2 FNYEAQ. V gave up 2 bases and J gave up 1 base; unmatched junction bases: 5. This CDR3 region has 15 residues. For the CDR3, the DNA is TGTGCCAGCAGCTTACGACAGGGCCCTTCCTACGAGCAGTACTTC. It yields the protein CASSLRQGPSYEQYF. Based on the CDR3 plus reference TRBV7-6 and TRBJ2-7, the full variable domain is GAGVSQSPRYKVTKRGQDVALRCDPISGHVSLYWYRQALGQGPEFLTYFNYEAQQDKSGLPNDRFSAERPEGSISTLTIQRTEQRDSAMYRCASSLRQGPSYEQYFGPGTRLTVT.

This clone was seen a handful of times. The rearrangement links TRBV6-5 to TRBJ2-7; 10 bases align to TRBD2. Trimming took 8 bases from V and 3 from J; bases not matched to a gene: 10. CDR3 size: 15 residues. CDR1 is MNHEY and CDR2 is SVGAGI in the germline V gene. The CDR3 DNA reads TGTGCCAGCGGTAGCGGGGGGCGAGCGATCTACGAGCAGTACTTC. It translates to CASGSGGRAIYEQYF.

This clone came up once. The chain joins TRBV15 to TRBJ1-1, with 7 positions matching TRBD1. The ends lost 5 bases at V and 1 base at J; junction bases unmatched: 4. This CDR3 is built from 14 residues. Looked up from germline, CDR1 is LNHNV and CDR2 is YYDKDF (reference sequence). The CDR3 loop reads CATSGWDRNTEAFF. The CDR3 nucleotides read TGTGCCACCAGCGGGTGGGACAGGAACACTGAAGCTTTCTTT.

V usage is TRBV14 and J usage is TRBJ2-5; unclear D gene. Trimming took 5 bases from V and 2 from J, leaving 12 bases between them. The CDR3 contains 14 residues. Germline CDR1 is SGHDN and CDR2 is FVKESK. This CDR3 reads CASSGPGGQETQYF. The CDR3 nucleotides are TGTGCCAGCAGCGGCCCAGGTGGGCAAGAGACCCAGTACTTC.

This sequence joins TRBV6-5 and TRBJ2-7; 10 bases match TRBD1. The CDR3 has 15 residues. Losses at the gene ends were 5 bases for V and 2 bases for J; bases not matched to a gene: 6. Germline CDR1 and CDR2: MNHEY and SVGAGI. In DNA form, the CDR3 reads TGTGCCAGCAGTCACGACAGGGGGCGAACCTACGAGCAGTACTTC. This gives the protein CASSHDRGRTYEQYF.

The genes are TRBV27 and TRBJ2-7; tentative D call: TRBD2 (5 bases). Trimming cost V 4 bases and J 2 bases, with 15 bases left between them. The CDR3 loop spans 15 amino acids. Germline V gene lookup returns CDR1 MNHEY and CDR2 SMNVEV (reference sequence). CDR3 loop: CASSSLEGLTYEQYF. CDR3 nucleotide sequence: TGTGCCAGCAGTTCCCTTGAGGGCCTAACCTACGAGCAGTACTTC.

The CDR3: CASSPAAGDQPQHF. DNA of the CDR3: TGTGCCAGCAGTCCAGCAGCGGGGGATCAGCCCCAGCATTTT. This rearrangement joins TRBV27 to TRBJ1-5; perhaps TRBD1 as D (5 bases). Trimming took off 5 bases at V and 5 bases at J, with 13 bases between the two ends. Germline V gene data show CDR1 as MNHEY and CDR2 as SMNVEV (reference sequence). The CDR3 contains 14 residues.

The gene calls are TRBV27 and TRBJ1-5, with D unresolved. From germline, CDR1 is MNHEY and CDR2 SMNVEV (reference sequence). The CDR3 length is 13 residues. Trimming removed 0 bases at V and 6 bases at J, with 6 bases between. The CDR3 nucleotides are TGTGCCAGCAGTTTATCGTTCATTCAGCCCCAGCATTTT. Translating gives CASSLSFIQPQHF.

The chain carries TRBV19 and TRBJ2-5; 8 nucleotides match TRBD1. The CDR3 has 12 residues. V lost 8 bases and J lost 5; bases outside the gene matches: 4. Germline CDR1 is LNHDA and CDR2 is SQIVND (reference sequence). CDR3 region: CASQGARETQYF. The CDR3 region has the DNA TGTGCCAGTCAGGGGGCACGGGAGACCCAGTACTTC.